These 10 T cell receptor beta chains were sequenced from one sample in a study of OX40 agonist ivuxolimab in advanced cancers. Data came from immunoSEQ multiplex PCR; TCRdb stores just in-frame clones and leaves some out. Here the sample spans 40,000 to 50,000 clones, approximately 87% being singletons. This material consisted of CD4+ or CD8+ T cells sorted from blood, taken in a trial of the OX40 agonist ivuxolimab. The receptors come from an adult with an advanced solid tumor such as melanoma, head and neck, liver or kidney cancer.

This sequence joins TRBV5-1 and TRBJ2-2; the D is unclear. This CDR3 is 15 amino acids long. V was cut by 4 bases and J by 0 bases, with 10 bases left in between. Per the germline V gene, CDR1 is SGHRS and CDR2 is YFSETQ. The CDR3 is CASSPDLANTGELFF. In nucleotides, the CDR3 is TGCGCCAGCAGCCCGGACCTTGCGAACACCGGGGAGCTGTTTTTT.

Comments on this clone: The same CDR3 also results from other DNA sequences found in this sample. This chain links TRBV5-1 with TRBJ2-1; TRBD2 is a possible D gene (6 bases). The germline V and J ends were trimmed by 0 bases and 10 bases, with 8 bases remaining between them. Per the germline V gene, CDR1 is SGHRS and CDR2 is YFSETQ. The CDR3 loop spans 12 amino acids. Here the CDR3 DNA reads TGCGCCAGCAGCTTGGGGGCGGGAGAGCAGTTCTTC. This gives the protein CASSLGAGEQFF. The whole variable domain, remainder taken from reference TRBV5-1 and TRBJ2-1, is KAGVTQTPRYLIKTRGQQVTLSCSPISGHRSVSWYQQTPGQGLQFLFEYFSETQRNKGNFPGRFSGRQFSNSRSEMNVSTLELGDSALYLCASSLGAGEQFFGPGTRLTVL.

With respect to this clone: The identical CDR3 is also encoded by other nucleotide sequences in the sample. The chain combines TRBV29-1 with TRBJ2-3, with 7 bases that match TRBD1. J gave up 1 base and V 4 bases, and 2 bases lay outside the gene matches. This CDR3 comprises 13 residues. Germline CDR1 SQVTM, CDR2 ANQGSEA. In DNA, the CDR3 is TGCAGCGTTGGACAGGGTGGCACAGATACGCAGTATTTT. Residues: CSVGQGGTDTQYF.

CDR3 sequence reads: CASGASISGELFF. The DNA of the CDR3 is TGTGCCAGCGGGGCTAGCATATCCGGGGAGCTGTTTTTT. V is TRBV2 and J is TRBJ2-2, with D possibly being TRBD1 or TRBD2 (5 bases each). The germline V and J ends were trimmed by 8 bases and 6 bases, with 13 bases remaining between them. This CDR3 is 13 amino acids long. Germline V lookup: CDR1 SNHLY, CDR2 FYNNEI. The whole variable domain, remainder taken from reference TRBV2 and TRBJ2-2, is EPEVTQTPSHQVTQMGQEVILRCVPISNHLYFYWYRQILGQKVEFLVSFYNNEISEKSEIFDDQFSVERPDGSNFTLKIRSTKLEDSAMYFCASGASISGELFFGEGSRLTVL.

The genes are TRBV7-9 and TRBJ2-7; 10 positions match TRBD2. Germline V CDR1 and CDR2: SEHNR, FQNEAQ (reference sequence). This CDR3 contains 14 residues. The trim removed 5 bases at V and 4 bases at J, leaving 5 bases unmatched. The chain's CDR3 is CASSPTSGTYEQYF. CDR3 coding DNA: TGTGCCAGCAGCCCAACTAGCGGGACTTACGAGCAGTACTTC. The full variable domain, with the rest looked up from reference TRBV7-9 and TRBJ2-7, is DTGVSQNPRHKITKRGQNVTFRCDPISEHNRLYWYRQTLGQGPEFLTYFQNEAQLEKSRLLSDRFSAERPKGSFSTLEIQRTEQGDSAMYLCASSPTSGTYEQYFGPGTRLTVT.

The chain recombines TRBV19 with TRBJ2-7, with 8 bases aligning to TRBD2. This CDR3 comprises 15 residues. The junction had 8 bases not matched to a gene; V was cut back by 5 bases and J by 2 bases. Germline V gives CDR1 LNHDA, CDR2 SQIVND (reference sequence). The CDR3 sequence is CASSVSAGGTYEQYF. CDR3 nucleotides: TGTGCCAGTAGTGTCTCCGCGGGGGGAACCTACGAGCAGTACTTC. Using reference TRBV19 and TRBJ2-7 for the parts outside the CDR3, the full variable domain is DGGITQSPKYLFRKEGQNVTLSCEQNLNHDAMYWYRQDPGQGLRLIYYSQIVNDFQKGDIAEGYSVSREKKESFPLTVTSAQKNPTAFYLCASSVSAGGTYEQYFGPGTRLTVT.

The V call is TRBV19, the J call TRBJ2-1; the D is unclear. CDR1 is LNHDA and CDR2 is SQIVND in the germline V gene (reference sequence). This CDR3 is 15 amino acids long. Deletions cut 4 bases from V and 2 bases from J, with 12 bases between. CDR3 amino acids: CASSNPQRAYNEQFF. CDR3 DNA sequence: TGTGCCAGTAGTAATCCCCAACGGGCCTACAATGAGCAGTTCTTC.

The rearrangement links TRBV2 to TRBJ2-4; D is ambiguous. V was shortened by 6 bases and J by 0 bases, with 21 bases between the two germline ends. Germline V gives CDR1 SNHLY, CDR2 FYNNEI. The CDR3 contains 18 residues. The CDR3 region has the DNA TGTGCCAGCAGCCGGACGCGAGTTGGGGATATAGCCAAAAACATTCAGTACTTC. Translating it yields CASSRTRVGDIAKNIQYF.

CDR3 DNA sequence: TGCGCCAGCAGCCAAGTGGTCGGGGAGACAGCCAAAAACATTCAGTACTTC. The encoded protein is CASSQVVGETAKNIQYF. The chain combines TRBV4-1 with TRBJ2-4; TRBD2 might be the D (5 bases). V gave up 1 base and J gave up 0 bases, with 13 bases separating them. The CDR3 length is 17 residues. Germline CDR1 is MGHRA and CDR2 is YSYEKL.

The rearrangement uses TRBV10-3 and TRBJ2-3, with 16 bases matching TRBD2. The V gene's germline CDR1 is ENHRY and CDR2 SYGVKD. The J segment lost 2 bases and the V segment lost 4 bases, leaving 6 bases of the junction unmatched. The CDR3 runs 18 residues. The CDR3 reads CAISGGLAGGGPTDTQYF. For the CDR3, the DNA is TGTGCCATCAGTGGGGGACTAGCGGGAGGGGGACCCACAGATACGCAGTATTTT.